The rows below give T cell receptor beta chains drawn from one sample of a study of CD8 T cells in Susac syndrome. Using its own MiXCR run on the immunoSEQ multiplex PCR reads, TCRdb lists one record per CDR3 protein. The repertoire holds about 200,000 distinct CDR3 sequences, with roughly 94% as singletons. Sample: CD4+ T cells from PBMCs. The receptors stem from a human donor in good health. The CDR3 runs from the conserved cysteine through the conserved F or W. Fields, in order: clone size, V gene, J gene, D gene, CDR3 protein, CDR3 DNA. A D gene is named only where the DNA matches it firmly. Size values are once, few and many counts, or a class for expanded clones, and some rows have none.

clone size: -
V gene: TRBV29-1
J gene: TRBJ1-5
D gene: -
CDR3 protein: CSAGDSNQPQHF
CDR3 DNA: TGCAGCGCTGGGGACAGCAATCAGCCCCAGCATTTT

clone size: -
V gene: TRBV20-1
J gene: TRBJ2-7
D gene: -
CDR3 protein: CSGRGAYEQYF
CDR3 DNA: TGCAGTGGCCGGGGGGCATACGAGCAGTACTTC

clone size: -
V gene: TRBV19
J gene: TRBJ1-5
D gene: -
CDR3 protein: CASSFRAGMAGQPQHF
CDR3 DNA: TGTGCCAGTAGTTTTCGAGCCGGGATGGCGGGTCAGCCCCAGCATTTT

clone size: -
V gene: TRBV4-3
J gene: TRBJ1-2
D gene: -
CDR3 protein: CASRNSTDGGYTF
CDR3 DNA: TGCGCCAGCAGAAACAGCACCGACGGTGGCTACACCTTC

clone size: -
V gene: TRBV28
J gene: TRBJ2-1
D gene: -
CDR3 protein: CASSQARGFYNEQFF
CDR3 DNA: TGTGCCAGCAGCCAGGCGAGGGGGTTCTACAATGAGCAGTTCTTC

clone size: -
V gene: TRBV5-1
J gene: TRBJ1-2
D gene: -
CDR3 protein: CASSLDPTGGYTF
CDR3 DNA: TGCGCCAGCAGTCTTGACCCGACGGGTGGCTACACCTTC

clone size: -
V gene: TRBV12-3/TRBV12-4
J gene: TRBJ1-1
D gene: -
CDR3 protein: CASSFAAVSTEAFF
CDR3 DNA: TGTGCCAGCAGTTTCGCCGCTGTGAGTACTGAAGCTTTCTTT

clone size: once
V gene: TRBV3-1
J gene: TRBJ1-2
D gene: -
CDR3 protein: CASSQAGYGYTF
CDR3 DNA: TGTGCCAGCAGCCAAGCGGGATATGGCTACACCTTC

clone size: once
V gene: TRBV29-1
J gene: TRBJ1-1
D gene: -
CDR3 protein: CSVENRAREIAFF
CDR3 DNA: TGCAGCGTTGAAAATCGGGCCAGGGAGATAGCTTTCTTT

clone size: -
V gene: TRBV7-9
J gene: TRBJ1-2
D gene: TRBD1
CDR3 protein: CASSSRDRGAYTF
CDR3 DNA: TGTGCCAGCAGCTCCCGGGACAGGGGCGCCTACACCTTC